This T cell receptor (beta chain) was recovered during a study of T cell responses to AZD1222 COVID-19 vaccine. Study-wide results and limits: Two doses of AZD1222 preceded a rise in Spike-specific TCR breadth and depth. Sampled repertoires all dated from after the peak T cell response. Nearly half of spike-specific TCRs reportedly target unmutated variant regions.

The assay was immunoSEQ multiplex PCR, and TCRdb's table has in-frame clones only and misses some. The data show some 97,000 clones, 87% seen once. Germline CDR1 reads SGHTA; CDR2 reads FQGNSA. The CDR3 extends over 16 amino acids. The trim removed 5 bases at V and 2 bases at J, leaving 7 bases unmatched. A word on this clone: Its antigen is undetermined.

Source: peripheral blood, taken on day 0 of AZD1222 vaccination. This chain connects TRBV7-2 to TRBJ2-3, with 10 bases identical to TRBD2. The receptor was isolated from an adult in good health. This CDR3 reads CASSPGLAVYTDTQYF. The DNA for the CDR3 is TGTGCCAGCAGCCCAGGACTAGCGGTTTACACAGATACGCAGTATTTT.